A selection of T cell receptor beta chains follows, all from one sample in a study of blood T cell repertoires in COVID-19. Assay: immunoSEQ multiplex PCR; the TCRdb copy retains only in-frame clones and omits some. The repertoire holds about 150,000 clones, with about 85% as singletons. Sequencing used peripheral blood. The origin of the receptors is a woman aged 55-69 years with COVID-19, enrolled during active disease. Both conserved end residues are part of each CDR3. D genes are given only for firm matches. Where a row states a size, it is once, few, many or the class of an expanded clone; other rows omit it.

once	TRBJ1-5	TRBD1	TRBV5-1	CASSLGGTGSQPQHF	TGCGCCAGCAGCTTGGGAGGGACAGGGAGCCAGCCCCAGCATTTT
-	TRBJ1-2	TRBD1	TRBV5-1	CASSSDRGQSYGYTF	TGCGCCAGCAGCTCCGACAGGGGGCAGAGTTATGGCTACACCTTC
once	TRBJ1-2	-	TRBV29-1	CSVGRAYGYTF	TGCAGCGTTGGTCGAGCCTATGGCTACACCTTC
-	TRBJ1-2	-	TRBV21-1	CASSKGDSRVNYGYTF	TGTGCCAGCAGCAAAGGGGACAGTCGCGTTAACTATGGCTACACCTTC
-	TRBJ1-3	-	TRBV4-1	CASSQGGGTGNTIYF	TGCGCCAGCAGCCAAGGAGGGGGAACTGGAAACACCATATATTTT
-	TRBJ1-1	-	TRBV7-9	CASSLGGFGRSSNTEAFF	TGTGCCAGCAGCTTAGGAGGATTTGGCCGATCATCGAACACTGAAGCTTTCTTT
-	TRBJ1-1	TRBD1	TRBV6-5	CASSYGDSRSPEAFF	TGTGCCAGCAGTTACGGGGACAGTCGGAGTCCTGAAGCTTTCTTT
-	TRBJ1-1	-	TRBV3-1/TRBV3-2	CASSQVSTEAFF	TGTGCCAGCAGCCAAGTGAGCACTGAAGCTTTCTTT
-	TRBJ2-1	-	TRBV7-6	CASSRGQNNEQFF	TGTGCCAGCAGCCGCGGACAGAACAATGAGCAGTTCTTC
-	TRBJ1-4	-	TRBV5-1	CASSSGATNEKLFF	TGCGCCAGCAGTTCCGGTGCAACTAATGAAAAACTGTTTTTT
-	TRBJ1-3	TRBD1	TRBV3-1/TRBV3-2	CASSQPGQVHGNTIYF	TGTGCCAGCAGCCAACCGGGACAGGTACATGGAAACACCATATATTTT
-	TRBJ2-7	-	TRBV25-1	CASSSRYEQYF	TGTGCCAGCAGTAGCCGCTACGAGCAGTACTTC
-	TRBJ1-2	-	TRBV6-5	CASSQGRRYGYTF	TGTGCCAGCAGCCAGGGGAGACGCTATGGCTACACCTTC
-	TRBJ2-5	TRBD2	TRBV19	CASSATSGRGAETQYF	TGTGCCAGTAGCGCGACTAGCGGGAGAGGGGCAGAGACCCAGTACTTC
-	TRBJ1-2	TRBD1	TRBV11-3	CASSLAQGEEGYTF	TGTGCCAGCAGCTTAGCGCAGGGGGAGGAAGGCTACACCTTC
-	TRBJ1-5	-	TRBV6-5	CASSYSGRGNGQPQHF	TGTGCCAGCAGTTACTCGGGTCGAGGGAATGGGCAGCCCCAGCATTTT